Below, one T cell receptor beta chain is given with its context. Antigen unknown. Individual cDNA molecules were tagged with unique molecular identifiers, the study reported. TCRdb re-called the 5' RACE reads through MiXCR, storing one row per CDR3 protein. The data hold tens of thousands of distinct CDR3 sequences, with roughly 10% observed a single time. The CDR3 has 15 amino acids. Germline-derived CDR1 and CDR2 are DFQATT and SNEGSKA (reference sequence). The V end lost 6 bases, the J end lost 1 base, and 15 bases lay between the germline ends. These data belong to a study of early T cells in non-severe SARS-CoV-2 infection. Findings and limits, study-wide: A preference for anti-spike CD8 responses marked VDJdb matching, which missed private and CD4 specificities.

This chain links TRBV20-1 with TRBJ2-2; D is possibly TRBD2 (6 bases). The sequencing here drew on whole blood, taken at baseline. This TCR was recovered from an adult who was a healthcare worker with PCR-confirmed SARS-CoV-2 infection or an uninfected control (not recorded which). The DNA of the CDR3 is TGCAGTGCAAACCGACTAGTTTGGAACACCGGGGAGCTGTTTTTT. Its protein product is CSANRLVWNTGELFF.